One sample yielded the 26 T cell receptor beta chains listed below, sequenced in a study of neurological immune-mediated disorders (dated by TCRdb to the late 2010s). Libraries came from 5' RACE. Sequencing used an Illumina HiSeq 2500. The public reads were reanalyzed by TCRdb: fastp trimming at Q25, MiXCR alignment, in-frame beta chains only. Each record represents a unique CDR3 protein, reported with the most common genes and DNA among its rows. Here the sample has about 55,000 distinct CDR3 sequences; approximately 4% occur a single time. Of the sample, about 3.1% is held by the ten largest clones. The specimen sequenced was PBMCs. The origin of the receptors is a man between 50 and 59 years old with multiple sclerosis.

This chain joins TRBV5-1 and TRBJ1-3; D not certain. The V gene's germline CDR1 is SGHRS and CDR2 YFSETQ. The V end was cut by 1 base, the J end by 2 bases, with 13 bases between. The CDR3 runs to 16 residues. CDR3 nucleotides: TGCGCCAGCAGCTTGAGTACCAACTCACCTGGAAACACCATATATTTT. Its translation is CASSLSTNSPGNTIYF.

At least ten counts were recorded for this clonotype. V is TRBV30 and J is TRBJ1-2; 12 positions match TRBD1. V lost 8 bases to trimming and J lost 7 bases; unmatched junction nucleotides: 2. Germline assignment: CDR1 GTSNPN and CDR2 SVGIG (reference sequence). The CDR3 has 11 residues. CDR3 in amino acids: CARGQGAGYTF. The CDR3 coding sequence is TGTGCCCGGGGACAGGGGGCTGGCTACACCTTC.

Concerning this clonotype: One end of the junction does not line up with germline, which may come from a read error. CDR3 in DNA: TGTGCCAGCAGACCCGAAGGAGGAAAAACCATATATTTT. Protein: CASRPEGGKTIYF. This chain links TRBV5-5 with TRBJ1-3, with D uncertain. This CDR3 region has 13 residues. CDR1 is SGHKS, CDR2 YYEKEE, per germline (reference sequence). The entire variable domain, with the rest obtained from reference TRBV5-5 and TRBJ1-3, is as follows: DAGVTQSPTHLIKTRGQQVTLRCSPISGHKSVSWYQQVLGQGPQFIFQYYEKEERGRGNFPDRFSARQFPNYSSELNVNALLLGDSALYLCASRPEGGKTIYFGEGSWLTVV.

Points on this clonotype: The junction departs from germline at one end; a sequencing error may be responsible. In DNA form, the CDR3 reads TGTGCTAGCACGGGACTAGCGGGAGGTGATCAAGAGACCCAGTACTTC. Amino acid sequence: CASTGLAGGDQETQYF. The chain combines TRBV12-3 or TRBV12-4 with TRBJ2-5; 15 bases match TRBD2. CDR3 length: 16 amino acids.

Ten or more counts support this clonotype. The chain joins TRBV28 to TRBJ2-1; D is ambiguous. This CDR3 region has 12 residues. Trimming removed 4 bases from V and 4 bases from J, with 5 bases in between. The V gene's germline CDR1 is MDHEN and CDR2 SYDVKM. The CDR3 loop reads CASSSPYNEQFF. Written as DNA, the CDR3 is TGTGCCAGCAGTTCTCCTTACAATGAGCAGTTCTTC.

This clonotype was counted ten times or more. CDR3 region: CASSSLGGQREQYF. The CDR3 coding sequence is TGTGCCAGCAGCTCCCTGGGGGGGCAGAGGGAGCAGTACTTC. The V gene is TRBV28, the J gene TRBJ2-7; a weak D match, TRBD2 (7 bases). This CDR3 is 14 amino acids long. In germline, CDR1 is MDHEN, CDR2 SYDVKM. V lost 6 bases, J lost 7 bases, and 19 bases lay in between.

This clonotype was seen many times. The CDR3 here is CASSPPGLNQPQHF. CDR3 nucleotides: TGTGCCAGCAGCCCTCCGGGCCTAAATCAGCCCCAGCATTTT. The V gene is TRBV5-6, the J gene TRBJ1-5; D not certain. The germline V gene has CDR1 SGHDT and CDR2 YYEEEE. The length of the CDR3 is 14 residues. Trimming removed 4 bases at V and 4 bases at J, with 12 bases between.

This clonotype was seen only a few times. This chain links TRBV3-1 with TRBJ2-5; 8 bases are shared with TRBD1. Germline V gives CDR1 LGHDT, CDR2 YNNKEL (reference sequence). The CDR3 extends over 15 amino acids. J gave up 5 bases and V 4 bases, and 9 bases lay outside the gene matches. The CDR3 spells CASSRRTGREETQYF. As DNA, the CDR3 is TGTGCCAGCAGCCGCCGGACAGGGAGAGAGGAGACCCAGTACTTC.

The sample holds many counts of this clonotype. This chain connects TRBV6-5 to TRBJ1-5; no definite D call. This CDR3 contains 12 residues. Trimming pared 8 bases from V and 3 bases from J, leaving 8 bases between. Germline CDR1 is MNHEY and CDR2 is SVGAGI. The CDR3 DNA reads TGTGCCAGCGGAAGGACCAATCAGCCCCAGCATTTT. The encoded protein is CASGRTNQPQHF.

This clonotype was counted a few times. The chain links TRBV10-2 to TRBJ1-2, with D perhaps TRBD1 (5 bases). The germline gives CDR1 WSHSY, CDR2 SAAADI. Trimming removed 2 bases at V and 5 bases at J, with 21 bases between. The CDR3 spans 17 residues. CDR3 loop: CASSEVLRRDLHYGYTF. As DNA, the CDR3 is TGCGCCAGCAGTGAGGTACTCCGAAGGGACCTACATTATGGCTACACCTTC.

The table lists this clonotype with many counts. V usage is TRBV20-1 and J usage is TRBJ2-1; D assignment may be TRBD1 or TRBD2 (6 bases each). Germline loops: CDR1 DFQATT, CDR2 SNEGSKA (reference sequence). Trimming took off 1 base at V and 2 bases at J, with 9 bases between the two ends. This CDR3 comprises 14 residues. CDR3 in DNA: TGCAGTGCTAGAGTGGGGGGCACCTACAATGAGCAGTTCTTC. This gives the protein CSARVGGTYNEQFF.

The sample holds many counts of this clonotype. V is TRBV29-1 and J is TRBJ1-6; D is ambiguous. Germline-derived CDR1 and CDR2 are SQVTM and ANQGSEA. Trimming shortened V by 5 bases and J by 5 bases, and 10 bases separated the two germline ends. The CDR3 spans 13 residues. For the CDR3, the DNA is TGCAGCGTTAGGGAGGCGGATAATTCACCCCTCCACTTT. It specifies CSVREADNSPLHF.

This clonotype showed up many times. One end of the junction does not line up with germline, which may come from a read error. This sequence joins TRBV7-9 and TRBJ1-1; D is unclear. CDR1 is SEHNR and CDR2 is FQNEAQ in the germline V gene (reference sequence). This CDR3 has 8 amino acids. The CDR3 here is CVSTEAFF. In DNA form, the CDR3 reads TGTGTCAGCACTGAAGCTTTCTTT.

V and J are TRBV5-1 and TRBJ1-2; the D is unclear. CDR3 length equals 16 residues. Trimming took 0 bases from V and 6 from J, leaving 18 bases between them. Per germline, CDR1 SGHRS and CDR2 YFSETQ. The CDR3 spells CASSLDATKPWDGYTF. The DNA for the CDR3 is TGCGCCAGCAGCTTGGACGCGACCAAGCCGTGGGATGGCTACACCTTC.

This clonotype was counted many times. The chain joins TRBV28 to TRBJ2-1; maybe TRBD1 (5 bases). V shed 2 bases and J shed 10 bases, with 12 bases lying between them. The CDR3 length is 13 residues. CDR1 MDHEN and CDR2 SYDVKM come from the germline V gene. CDR3 in amino acids: CASSLPQTEEQFF. The CDR3 nucleotides read TGTGCCAGCAGTTTACCCCAGACAGAGGAGCAGTTCTTC.

V gene TRBV6-6 combines with J gene TRBJ2-5; 7 bases fit TRBD2. Germline V gene data show CDR1 as MNHNY and CDR2 as SVGAGI (reference sequence). The CDR3 contains 18 residues. V gave up 0 bases and J gave up 5 bases; unmatched junction bases: 15. Here the CDR3 reads CASSYSYDGGTVRETQYF. In nucleotides, the CDR3 is TGTGCCAGCAGTTACTCCTACGACGGGGGGACTGTCCGGGAGACCCAGTACTTC.

Many counts were recorded for this clonotype. A much larger clone sits a single nucleotide away, making a read error possible. The chain joins TRBV20-1 to TRBJ2-7; 10 bases agree with TRBD2. V was clipped by 5 bases and J by 7 bases; unmatched bases: 14. The CDR3 runs to 15 residues. In germline, CDR1 is DFQATT, CDR2 SNEGSKA (reference sequence). In DNA form, the CDR3 reads TGCAGTGCTTCCATGGCAGCGGGGGGGGGAAAAGAGCAGTACTTC. It specifies CSASMAAGGGKEQYF.

V and J are TRBV6-5 and TRBJ2-7, with D unresolved. V shed 4 bases and J shed 6 bases, with 16 bases lying between them. The CDR3 spans 14 residues. CDR1 and CDR2 (germline): MNHEY, SVGAGI. The CDR3 DNA reads TGTGCCAGCAGTTTGACAAGATCCTACAGCGAGCAGTACTTC. This codes for CASSLTRSYSEQYF.

This clonotype was observed at least ten times. This chain connects TRBV7-8 to TRBJ1-1; 8 bases map to TRBD1. Germline CDR1 is SGHVS and CDR2 is FQNEAQ. The CDR3 extends over 13 amino acids. With 5 bases clipped from V and 10 bases from J, the junction kept 9 bases outside the gene matches. This chain's CDR3 is CASSPRTGRVAFF. CDR3 bases: TGTGCCAGCAGCCCAAGGACAGGGCGGGTAGCTTTCTTT.

This clonotype was counted at least ten times. V gene TRBV20-1 combines with J gene TRBJ1-5; 8 bases fit TRBD1. The CDR3 runs to 14 residues. Trimming took 5 bases from V and 7 from J; bases not matched to a gene: 10. The V gene's germline CDR1 is DFQATT and CDR2 SNEGSKA (reference sequence). The CDR3 DNA sequence: TGCAGTGCTGCTCAAGCCAGGGGGCTACAGCCCCAGCATTTT. Protein: CSAAQARGLQPQHF.

This clonotype was found many times. This chain connects TRBV5-5 to TRBJ2-1; D unclear. The CDR3 extends over 13 amino acids. Germline V gives CDR1 SGHKS, CDR2 YYEKEE (reference sequence). V lost 0 bases, J lost 3 bases, and 4 bases lay in between. The CDR3 loop reads CASSLGLYNEQFF. The CDR3 nucleotides are TGTGCCAGCAGCTTGGGGCTCTACAATGAGCAGTTCTTC.

The V and J genes are TRBV7-2 and TRBJ2-7, with 8 bases matching TRBD2. The CDR3 sequence is 15 residues long. CDR1 is SGHTA, CDR2 FQGNSA, per germline. The junction had 6 bases not matched to a gene; V was cut back by 2 bases and J by 3 bases. CDR3 bases: TGTGCCAGCAGCTTATATGCGAGCGGGAGCTACGAGCAGTACTTC. Residues: CASSLYASGSYEQYF. Combining the CDR3 with reference TRBV7-2 and TRBJ2-7 gives the whole variable domain GAGVSQSPSNKVTEKGKDVELRCDPISGHTALYWYRQSLGQGLEFLIYFQGNSAPDKSGLPSDRFSAERTGGSVSTLTIQRTQQEDSAVYLCASSLYASGSYEQYFGPGTRLTVT.

This clonotype was recorded many times. The V call is TRBV4-1, the J call TRBJ2-7; possibly TRBD2 for D (5 bases). Germline V CDR1 and CDR2: MGHRA, YSYEKL. The CDR3 spans 13 residues. V lost 6 bases to trimming and J lost 6 bases, with 15 bases between them. The CDR3 sequence: CASRGGVAREQYF. The DNA for the CDR3 is TGCGCCAGCAGAGGCGGCGTAGCGCGCGAGCAGTACTTC.

This chain uses TRBV29-1 with TRBJ2-7; 7 bases are a match to TRBD1. Germline loops: CDR1 SQVTM, CDR2 ANQGSEA. V shed 5 bases and J 2 bases; nucleotides not matched to a gene: 9. The CDR3 has 14 residues. The DNA of the CDR3 is TGCAGCGTTCACAGGGGACAAGGCACCTACGAGCAGTACTTC. This codes for CSVHRGQGTYEQYF.

This clonotype has only a few counts. This chain uses TRBV5-5 with TRBJ2-1, with 7 bases lining up with TRBD1. Germline-derived CDR1 and CDR2 are SGHKS and YYEKEE (reference sequence). The CDR3 consists of 15 residues. V lost 4 bases and J lost 2; bases outside the gene matches: 6. DNA of the CDR3: TGTGCCAGCAGCAAATCCGGGACAGCCTACAATGAGCAGTTCTTC. It translates to CASSKSGTAYNEQFF.

This clonotype was recorded many times. The genes are TRBV29-1 and TRBJ2-7, with 10 bases fitting TRBD2. V lost 4 bases to trimming and J lost 4 bases; unmatched junction nucleotides: 4. Per the germline V gene, CDR1 is SQVTM and CDR2 is ANQGSEA. The CDR3 consists of 13 residues. CDR3 sequence (DNA): TGCAGCGTTGCAGCGGGAGGGGGATACGAGCAGTACTTC. Translated, it gives CSVAAGGGYEQYF.